The 25 T cell receptor beta chains in this list originate from one sample, sequenced in a study of blood T cell repertoires in COVID-19. Here immunoSEQ multiplex PCR was the method, and the copy in TCRdb shows in-frame clones only, minus some. Among about 120,000 clones listed, 80% to 90% were seen once. The sample was peripheral blood. These receptors all stem from a woman between 70 and 85 years old with acute or convalescent COVID-19.

This clone was observed once. The J gene is TRBJ2-2, the V gene TRBV20-1; TRBD1 matches 8 bases. The germline gives CDR1 DFQATT, CDR2 SNEGSKA (reference sequence). The CDR3 contains 15 residues. V trimming: 5 bases; J trimming: 0 bases; junction bases outside the gene matches: 5. The CDR3 bases are TGCAGTGCTGGTGGACAGGGAACGAACACCGGGGAGCTGTTTTTT. Its translation: CSAGGQGTNTGELFF.

The V and J genes are TRBV30 and TRBJ1-5; D is undetermined. The CDR3 contains 14 residues. The germline V gene has CDR1 GTSNPN and CDR2 SVGIG (reference sequence). Trimming shortened V by 2 bases and J by 5 bases, and 13 bases separated the two germline ends. The CDR3 sequence: CAWSLTGGDQPQHF. CDR3 DNA: TGTGCCTGGAGTTTAACGGGAGGCGATCAGCCCCAGCATTTT.

V and J are TRBV9 and TRBJ1-2; D possibly corresponds to TRBD1 (6 bases). CDR3 size: 15 residues. V dropped 3 bases and J dropped 0 bases, with 12 bases sitting between them. Germline assignment: CDR1 SGDLS and CDR2 YYNGEE. CDR3 protein: CASSAGQRANYGYTF. The CDR3 DNA follows: TGTGCCAGCAGCGCTGGACAGCGAGCTAACTATGGCTACACCTTC.

This clone was recorded only once. J is TRBJ1-5 and V is TRBV15, with D uncertain. The CDR3 covers 13 residues. The V end was cut by 2 bases, the J end by 4 bases, with 6 bases between. Germline assignment: CDR1 LNHNV and CDR2 YYDKDF (reference sequence). CDR3 DNA: TGTGCCACCAGCAGATCCAGGAATCAGCCCCAGCATTTT. Residues: CATSRSRNQPQHF.

The chain couples TRBV19 to TRBJ1-2, with TRBD1 matching over 10 bases. With 5 bases clipped from V and 7 bases from J, the junction kept 7 bases outside the gene matches. Germline values: CDR1 LNHDA, CDR2 SQIVND (reference sequence). The CDR3 totals 14 residues. CDR3 protein: CASSPTGGGGGYTF. CDR3 nucleotide sequence: TGTGCCAGTAGTCCGACAGGGGGCGGCGGTGGCTACACCTTC.

The rearrangement joins TRBV7-3 to TRBJ2-5; D might be TRBD2 (5 bases). The length of the CDR3 is 12 residues. Trimming cost V 5 bases and J 7 bases, with 11 bases left between them. Germline loops: CDR1 SGHTA, CDR2 FQGTGA. The CDR3 loop is CASSLFGGTQYF. The CDR3 nucleotides read TGTGCCAGCAGCCTCTTTGGAGGGACCCAGTACTTC.

This clone was seen more than once but under ten times. The chain links TRBV18 to TRBJ1-4; D possibly corresponds to TRBD1 (6 bases). V gave up 3 bases and J gave up 0 bases, with 8 bases separating them. Germline V gives CDR1 KGHSH, CDR2 LQKENI. The CDR3 length is 15 residues. Here the CDR3 DNA reads TGTGCCAGCTCACCGACAGGTGCAACTAATGAAAAACTGTTTTTT. Residues: CASSPTGATNEKLFF.

This chain links TRBV5-6 with TRBJ1-2; no reliable D call. CDR3 length equals 11 residues. Trimming stripped 4 bases from V and 7 bases from J, with 8 bases between. The germline gives CDR1 SGHDT, CDR2 YYEEEE. In DNA form, the CDR3 reads TGTGCCAGCAGCAAGCGGTCTGGCTACACCTTC. Residues: CASSKRSGYTF.

The chain couples TRBV23-1 to TRBJ1-3; a weak D match, TRBD1 (5 bases). TRBV23-1 is an ORF; its function is uncertain. Trimming removed 2 bases at V and 4 bases at J, with 15 bases between. The CDR3 consists of 16 residues. The CDR3 spells CASSQTPLGGGNTIYF. The CDR3 DNA follows: TGCGCCAGCAGTCAAACCCCTCTGGGGGGGGGAAACACCATATATTTT.

The CDR3, as DNA: TGCGCCAGCAGCCTAACAGCGAACACTGAAGCTTTCTTT. It encodes CASSLTANTEAFF. V is TRBV4-1 and J is TRBJ1-1, with no clear D. With 4 bases removed from V and 1 base from J, the gap between germline ends came to 7 bases. This CDR3 is built from 13 residues. Germline values: CDR1 MGHRA, CDR2 YSYEKL.

The chain joins TRBV6-5 to TRBJ1-5, with 8 bases aligning to TRBD1. Germline V lookup: CDR1 MNHEY, CDR2 SVGAGI. The CDR3 totals 15 residues. J gave up 0 bases and V 8 bases, and 6 bases lay outside the gene matches. CDR3 residues: CASSRTGTSNQPQHF. CDR3 bases: TGTGCCAGCTCTAGGACAGGGACTAGCAATCAGCCCCAGCATTTT.

DNA of the CDR3: TGTGCCCGAAGTACAGGGGAGAACACTGAAGCTTTCTTT. It translates to CARSTGENTEAFF. The chain joins TRBV2 to TRBJ1-1, with 7 bases identical to TRBD1. Germline V lookup: CDR1 SNHLY, CDR2 FYNNEI. V shed 11 bases and J 1 base; nucleotides not matched to a gene: 7. The CDR3 is 13 residues long.

With respect to this clone: The same CDR3 can be traced to other DNA sequences in this sample. The gene calls are TRBV6-5 and TRBJ1-2, with 7 bases aligning to TRBD1. V gave up 6 bases and J gave up 2 bases; unmatched junction bases: 3. This CDR3 region has 13 residues. Per germline, CDR1 MNHEY and CDR2 SVGAGI. CDR3 in DNA: TGTGCCAGCAGAACGGGACAGAACTATGGCTACACCTTC. Its translation is CASRTGQNYGYTF.

The table lists this clone with a count of one. The chain couples TRBV5-1 to TRBJ2-3, with D tentatively TRBD2 (6 bases). There are 15 residues in the CDR3. Germline V gene lookup returns CDR1 SGHRS and CDR2 YFSETQ. V dropped 7 bases and J dropped 2 bases, with 17 bases sitting between them. The CDR3 loop is CASSRGRQHTDTQYF. DNA for the CDR3: TGCGCCAGCTCTCGGGGGAGACAGCACACAGATACGCAGTATTTT.

The chain links TRBV10-2 to TRBJ1-5, with 7 bases identical to TRBD1. CDR3 size: 13 residues. V shed 4 bases, J shed 7 bases, and the junction held 4 bases outside the gene matches. The V gene's germline CDR1 is WSHSY and CDR2 SAAADI. CDR3 DNA: TGCGCCAGCAGTGTACAGGGGCAGCAGCCCCAGCATTTT. Amino acids: CASSVQGQQPQHF.

This rearrangement joins TRBV18 to TRBJ2-5, with 11 positions matching TRBD2. This CDR3 is built from 17 residues. The J segment lost 3 bases and the V segment lost 2 bases, leaving 8 bases of the junction unmatched. Per germline, CDR1 KGHSH and CDR2 LQKENI. The CDR3: CASSPSTSGGGEETQYF. In DNA form, the CDR3 reads TGTGCCAGCTCACCAAGTACTAGCGGGGGAGGTGAAGAGACCCAGTACTTC.

The chain combines TRBV18 with TRBJ1-2, with 9 bases lining up with TRBD1. Looked up from germline, CDR1 is KGHSH and CDR2 is LQKENI. The CDR3 has 14 amino acids. V was pared by 2 bases and J by 6 bases, with 4 bases of the junction left unmatched. CDR3 in amino acids: CASSPRQGVDGYTF. The CDR3 DNA reads as TGTGCCAGCTCACCAAGACAGGGGGTGGATGGCTACACCTTC.

The chain employs TRBV30 and TRBJ1-5, with D possibly matching TRBD1 (5 bases). The CDR3 covers 15 residues. Trimming removed 3 bases at V and 4 bases at J, with 16 bases between. Germline V CDR1 and CDR2: GTSNPN, SVGIG (reference sequence). The CDR3 loop is CAWRVGGLGNQPQHF. CDR3 nucleotide sequence: TGTGCCTGGAGGGTTGGGGGGTTGGGGAATCAGCCCCAGCATTTT.

This clone was seen once. The CDR3 loop is CASSLAAGGYEQYF. CDR3 nucleotides: TGTGCCAGCAGCTTAGCCGCAGGGGGCTACGAGCAGTACTTC. J is TRBJ2-7 and V is TRBV7-3, with 7 bases matching TRBD1. This CDR3 spans 14 amino acids. V shed 2 bases and J 3 bases; nucleotides not matched to a gene: 4. CDR1 is SGHTA and CDR2 is FQGTGA in the germline V gene.

This chain connects TRBV7-3 to TRBJ2-5; 9 bases fit TRBD2. Germline CDR1 SGHTA, CDR2 FQGTGA. J was trimmed by 7 bases and V by 4 bases; bases with no gene match: 7. The CDR3 runs 14 residues. The DNA of the CDR3 is TGTGCCAGCAGCTCGGGACTAGCTTCAGGGACCCAGTACTTC. Encoded protein: CASSSGLASGTQYF.

The chain combines TRBV2 with TRBJ2-1; D possibly corresponds to TRBD2 (5 bases). Germline V gives CDR1 SNHLY, CDR2 FYNNEI. The CDR3 totals 18 residues. Trimming shortened V by 0 bases and J by 0 bases, and 15 bases separated the two germline ends. CDR3 loop: CASSEAAVVGSSYNEQFF. The CDR3 DNA follows: TGTGCCAGCAGTGAAGCTGCGGTGGTAGGGAGCTCCTACAATGAGCAGTTCTTC.

The CDR3 DNA is TGTGCCAGCAGTTTATCGATCCTATACGAGCAGTACTTC. Translation: CASSLSILYEQYF. The genes are TRBV27 and TRBJ2-7; D gene ambiguous. V shed 0 bases and J shed 4 bases, with 7 bases lying between them. Germline V gene lookup returns CDR1 MNHEY and CDR2 SMNVEV (reference sequence). The CDR3 has 13 residues.

The rearrangement joins TRBV3-1 (or the pseudogene TRBV3-2) to TRBJ1-1; D uncertain. This CDR3 spans 13 amino acids. V lost 0 bases and J 5 bases, leaving 7 bases between the germline ends. Germline V gene lookup returns CDR1 LGHDT and CDR2 YNNKEL (reference sequence). The CDR3 region is CASSQEAGTEAFF. CDR3 DNA sequence: TGTGCCAGCAGCCAAGAGGCGGGGACTGAAGCTTTCTTT.

The chain carries TRBV30 and TRBJ2-1, with TRBD1 identical over 9 bases. After removal of 5 bases from V and 4 bases from J, the junction contained 0 bases not matched to a gene. This CDR3 comprises 12 residues. CDR1 is GTSNPN, CDR2 SVGIG, per germline (reference sequence). Here the CDR3 reads CAWDRGYNEQFF. The CDR3 DNA is TGTGCCTGGGACAGGGGGTACAATGAGCAGTTCTTC.

The chain recombines TRBV20-1 with TRBJ2-1, with TRBD2 matching 9 bases. CDR1 DFQATT and CDR2 SNEGSKA come from the germline V gene (reference sequence). After removal of 3 bases from V and 7 bases from J, the junction contained 7 bases not matched to a gene. The CDR3 sequence is 14 residues long. The CDR3 sequence: CSASAAGGLNEQFF. The DNA of the CDR3 is TGCAGTGCTAGTGCAGCGGGGGGACTGAATGAGCAGTTCTTC.